Listed here is a single T cell receptor (beta chain). What it binds is not known. The sample belongs to a study of cytomegalovirus exposure and HLA in healthy donors. Broader study findings: Most TCR sequences proved rare, with some public TCRs found in many donors. Cytomegalovirus association was assigned to some 160 TCR beta chains.

Only in-frame clones appear in the TCRdb table, and some are missing; sequencing was by immunoSEQ multiplex PCR. The table records approximately 210,000 clones, more than 70% of them present only once. In germline, CDR1 is MNHNS, CDR2 SASEGT. This CDR3 is built from 15 residues. V was pared by 7 bases and J by 0 bases, with 8 bases of the junction left unmatched. Sequencing input: PBMCs. This clonotype was sampled from a woman in her late teens or twenties in good health and CMV-seronegative. The gene calls are TRBV6-1 and TRBJ2-7; 8 bases map to TRBD2. The chain's CDR3 is CASKVLAASSYEQYF. CDR3 sequence (DNA): TGTGCCAGCAAGGTACTAGCGGCCAGCTCCTACGAGCAGTACTTC.